The 23 T cell receptor beta chains below come from one sample, sequenced in a study of Graves' ophthalmopathy and Graves' hyperthyroidism. RNA transcripts were the template, and TCR beta CDR3 regions were amplified from them. The workflow started with a first-round RT-PCR run with HTBI primers and then moved on to a second-round multiplex PCR. TCRdb redid the calling of the multiplex PCR reads with MiXCR, one entry per CDR3 protein. The sample records 660,000 or so distinct CDR3 sequences, roughly 41% being singletons. The sequencing input was peripheral blood. These receptors were obtained from an adult man with Graves' ophthalmopathy.

CDR3 protein: CASSQVGGAAYEQYF. The CDR3 nucleotides read TGTGCCAGCAGCCAAGTCGGCGGGGCCGCCTACGAGCAGTACTTC. The rearrangement joins TRBV7-2 to TRBJ2-7; maybe TRBD2 (6 bases). V lost 5 bases and J 2 bases, leaving 16 bases between the germline ends. Per the germline V gene, CDR1 is SGHTA and CDR2 is FQGNSA. The CDR3 loop spans 15 amino acids. The complete variable domain, with remaining parts taken from reference TRBV7-2 and TRBJ2-7, reads GAGVSQSPSNKVTEKGKDVELRCDPISGHTALYWYRQSLGQGLEFLIYFQGNSAPDKSGLPSDRFSAERTGGSVSTLTIQRTQQEDSAVYLCASSQVGGAAYEQYFGPGTRLTVT.

Concerning this clonotype itself: A much larger clone differs by one base, so this may be a read error. The CDR3 DNA is TGTGCCAGCAGCCAAACAGGGGGGTACGACGGGCAGTACTTC. Amino acids: CASSQTGGYDGQYF. This chain links TRBV7-9 with TRBJ2-7, with TRBD1 matching 8 bases. The V gene end was trimmed by 5 bases and the J gene end by 9 bases; junction bases not matched to a gene: 12. The CDR3 consists of 14 residues. The germline V gene has CDR1 SEHNR and CDR2 FQNEAQ (reference sequence). The whole variable domain, filled in from reference TRBV7-9 and TRBJ2-7, reads DTGVSQNPRHKITKRGQNVTFRCDPISEHNRLYWYRQTLGQGPEFLTYFQNEAQLEKSRLLSDRFSAERPKGSFSTLEIQRTEQGDSAMYLCASSQTGGYDGQYFGPGTRLTVT.

The V gene is TRBV5-1, the J gene TRBJ2-3; D is unresolved. Germline assignment: CDR1 SGHRS and CDR2 YFSETQ. The V end was cut by 3 bases, the J end by 5 bases, with 10 bases between. There are 13 residues in the CDR3. CDR3 protein: CASSSLRVDTQYF. CDR3 bases: TGCGCCAGCAGCTCACTCCGCGTAGATACGCAGTATTTT.

J is TRBJ1-3 and V is TRBV9, with unresolved D. Germline CDR1 reads SGDLS; CDR2 reads YYNGEE. There are 14 residues in the CDR3. V lost 0 bases to trimming and J lost 5 bases, with 9 bases between them. CDR3 residues: CASSVEATRNTIYF. The CDR3 region has the DNA TGTGCCAGCAGCGTAGAGGCGACTAGAAACACCATATATTTT.

The J gene is TRBJ1-2, the V gene TRBV20-1, with 8 bases matching TRBD1. Trimming at V came to 5 bases and at J to 4 bases, leaving 6 bases not matched to a gene. The CDR3 covers 13 residues. CDR1 is DFQATT, CDR2 SNEGSKA, per germline (reference sequence). The CDR3 sequence is CSAHRGTAYGYTF. CDR3 nucleotides: TGCAGTGCTCACAGGGGGACAGCCTATGGCTACACCTTC.

V and J are TRBV10-3 and TRBJ2-7; 9 positions agree with TRBD1. There are 15 residues in the CDR3. J lost 4 bases, V lost 10 bases, and 14 bases had no gene match. Germline V gene sequence: CDR1 ENHRY, CDR2 SYGVKD. The CDR3 spells CASSRTGDKAYEQYF. CDR3 nucleotide sequence: TGTGCCAGCAGCCGGACAGGGGACAAGGCTTACGAGCAGTACTTC.

This chain links TRBV7-9 with TRBJ1-1; TRBD1 matches 10 bases. The germline V gene encodes CDR1 SEHNR and CDR2 FQNEAQ (reference sequence). Unmatched junction bases numbered 5, after V lost 3 bases and J lost 4 bases. The length of the CDR3 is 15 residues. The CDR3 bases are TGTGCCAGCAGCTTCCGGGACAGGGGTGGCACTGAAGCTTTCTTT. It specifies CASSFRDRGGTEAFF. The full variable domain, in which reference TRBV7-9 and TRBJ1-1 provide the parts outside the CDR3, is DTGVSQNPRHKITKRGQNVTFRCDPISEHNRLYWYRQTLGQGPEFLTYFQNEAQLEKSRLLSDRFSAERPKGSFSTLEIQRTEQGDSAMYLCASSFRDRGGTEAFFGQGTRLTVV.

This clonotype has a count of ten or more. The V and J genes are TRBV7-2 and TRBJ2-7; 8 nucleotides agree with TRBD2. Germline assignment: CDR1 SGHTA and CDR2 FQGNSA. V was pared by 2 bases and J by 2 bases, with 17 bases of the junction left unmatched. The CDR3 loop spans 19 amino acids. The CDR3 loop is CASSLYSLRTSYIPYEQYF. CDR3 sequence (DNA): TGTGCCAGCAGCTTATACTCGCTCCGGACTAGCTACATACCCTACGAGCAGTACTTC. The full variable domain, rest sourced from reference TRBV7-2 and TRBJ2-7, is GAGVSQSPSNKVTEKGKDVELRCDPISGHTALYWYRQSLGQGLEFLIYFQGNSAPDKSGLPSDRFSAERTGGSVSTLTIQRTQQEDSAVYLCASSLYSLRTSYIPYEQYFGPGTRLTVT.

This clonotype was seen repeatedly, ten times or more. CDR3 in amino acids: CATSETTTGWGTGELFF. CDR3 nucleotide sequence: TGTGCCACCAGTGAGACCACTACAGGGTGGGGGACCGGGGAGCTGTTTTTT. This sequence joins TRBV24-1 and TRBJ2-2, with D possibly being TRBD1 (6 bases). Germline V gene sequence: CDR1 KGHDR, CDR2 SFDVKD. The CDR3 is made up of 17 amino acids. The V and J ends lost 4 bases and 5 bases respectively, with 19 bases between them.

Remarks on this clonotype: One junction end disagrees with the germline gene, perhaps due to a read error. The chain links TRBV15 to TRBJ1-6; D uncertain. The CDR3 spans 14 residues. Germline V gene lookup returns CDR1 LNHNV and CDR2 YYDKDF (reference sequence). CDR3 sequence (DNA): TGTGCCACCACCAGAGATGTGGTTAATTCACCCCTCCACTTT. Translation gives CATTRDVVNSPLHF.

The DNA of the CDR3 is TGTGCCAAGCACAGGGGCCGTTACTACGAGCAGTACTTC. Its translation is CAKHRGRYYEQYF. The V and J genes are TRBV10-3 and TRBJ2-7; 7 bases match TRBD1. The trim removed 10 bases at V and 3 bases at J, leaving 9 bases unmatched. Germline lookup yields CDR1 ENHRY and CDR2 SYGVKD. This CDR3 is built from 13 residues.

This clonotype came up a few times. The chain is built from TRBV11-1 and TRBJ2-6, with 8 bases aligning to TRBD1. The V and J ends lost 5 bases and 5 bases, in that order; junction bases with no gene match: 2. CDR1 is SGHAT and CDR2 is FQDESV in the germline V gene (reference sequence). This CDR3 has 14 amino acids. Here the CDR3 reads CASSGTGWANVLTF. The CDR3 coding sequence is TGTGCCAGCAGCGGGACAGGTTGGGCCAACGTCCTGACTTTC.

This chain uses TRBV5-1 with TRBJ2-7, with TRBD2 identical over 7 bases. The CDR3 spans 16 residues. Germline V lookup: CDR1 SGHRS, CDR2 YFSETQ. V was pared by 0 bases and J by 1 base, with 7 bases of the junction left unmatched. In DNA form, the CDR3 reads TGCGCCAGCAGCTTGGATCCGGGCGGGAGTTCCTACGAGCAGTACTTC. It specifies CASSLDPGGSSYEQYF.

About this clonotype itself: Compared with germline, one end of the junction differs, possibly owing to a read error. V gene TRBV25-1 combines with J gene TRBJ1-2; D gene unclear. CDR1 and CDR2 (germline): MGHDK, SYGVNS. The CDR3 covers 17 residues. As DNA, the CDR3 is TGCGCCAGCAGCCAAACCGTTATATGGGCCCCGAACTATGGCTACACCTTC. Encoded protein: CASSQTVIWAPNYGYTF.

This clonotype was recorded many times. The chain couples TRBV10-3 to TRBJ2-7; D gene ambiguous. The length of the CDR3 is 17 residues. The germline V and J ends were trimmed by 2 bases and 2 bases, with 19 bases remaining between them. CDR1 and CDR2 from the germline V gene are ENHRY and SYGVKD. Here the CDR3 reads CAISEGLGSLTTYEQYF. For the CDR3, the DNA is TGTGCCATCAGTGAGGGGTTGGGGTCCCTTACAACCTACGAGCAGTACTTC.

This clonotype has a handful of counts. V and J are TRBV9 and TRBJ2-2, with D hard to call. CDR3 length equals 15 residues. V lost 0 bases and J lost 0, with 6 bases in between. Germline V gives CDR1 SGDLS, CDR2 YYNGEE. CDR3 sequence (DNA): TGTGCCAGCAGCGTAGGGTCCGCGAACACCGGGGAGCTGTTTTTT. It translates to CASSVGSANTGELFF.

This clonotype was seen a single time. The J gene is TRBJ1-1, the V gene TRBV9, with D tentatively TRBD1 (6 bases). Trimming removed 4 bases at V and 5 bases at J, with 15 bases between. The CDR3 consists of 14 residues. Germline V CDR1 and CDR2: SGDLS, YYNGEE. CDR3 coding DNA: TGTGCCAGCAGCCCAAGGGGGGGTCCGACTGAAGCTTTCTTT. Translation gives CASSPRGGPTEAFF.

This clonotype occurred many times. The chain employs TRBV7-3 and TRBJ2-5; D ambiguous. Germline values: CDR1 SGHTA, CDR2 FQGTGA. V lost 1 base, J lost 5 bases, and 8 bases lay in between. The CDR3 length is 13 residues. CDR3: CASSLIFGETQYF. The CDR3 region has the DNA TGTGCCAGCAGCTTAATTTTTGGGGAGACCCAGTACTTC.

The V gene is TRBV27, the J gene TRBJ2-7; 9 nucleotides match TRBD1. V was clipped by 6 bases and J by 2 bases; unmatched bases: 5. The germline V gene has CDR1 MNHEY and CDR2 SMNVEV (reference sequence). CDR3 size: 14 residues. In DNA form, the CDR3 reads TGTGCCAGCAGCGGACAGGGGCTGACCTACGAGCAGTACTTC. Translation gives CASSGQGLTYEQYF.

The genes are TRBV10-3 and TRBJ1-2; 7 bases fit TRBD1. This CDR3 is built from 14 residues. CDR1 ENHRY and CDR2 SYGVKD come from the germline V gene. After removal of 11 bases from V and 6 bases from J, the junction contained 15 bases not matched to a gene. In DNA, the CDR3 is TGTGCCTCGGGCGGGACAGCGGTCTATGATGGCTACACCTTC. Protein: CASGGTAVYDGYTF.

This clonotype was observed a single time. The rearrangement uses TRBV24-1 and TRBJ2-5; D call uncertain. The J call could be wrong; TRBJ2-3 is a better fit for the DNA end. This CDR3 has 12 amino acids. Germline lookup yields CDR1 KGHDR and CDR2 SFDVKD. The CDR3 here is CATSDTTDTQYF. CDR3 coding DNA: TGTGCCACCAGTGATACAACAGATACGCAGTATTTT.

The rearrangement joins TRBV20-1 to TRBJ1-1; 8 bases fit TRBD1. The CDR3 runs to 15 residues. The trim removed 6 bases at V and 0 bases at J, leaving 9 bases unmatched. The germline V gene has CDR1 DFQATT and CDR2 SNEGSKA (reference sequence). The CDR3 nucleotides are TGCAGTGCCCAGGGGGCAGACAGGTTGAACACTGAAGCTTTCTTT. Translated, it gives CSAQGADRLNTEAFF.

With respect to this clonotype: At one end, the junction sequence differs from germline, possibly due to a read error. V and J are TRBV10-3 and TRBJ1-5, with 8 bases matching TRBD1. The germline V gene encodes CDR1 ENHRY and CDR2 SYGVKD. The CDR3 covers 11 residues. The CDR3 spells CASSATGAQHF. CDR3 coding DNA: TGTGCCAGCAGTGCGACAGGGGCCCAGCATTTT.